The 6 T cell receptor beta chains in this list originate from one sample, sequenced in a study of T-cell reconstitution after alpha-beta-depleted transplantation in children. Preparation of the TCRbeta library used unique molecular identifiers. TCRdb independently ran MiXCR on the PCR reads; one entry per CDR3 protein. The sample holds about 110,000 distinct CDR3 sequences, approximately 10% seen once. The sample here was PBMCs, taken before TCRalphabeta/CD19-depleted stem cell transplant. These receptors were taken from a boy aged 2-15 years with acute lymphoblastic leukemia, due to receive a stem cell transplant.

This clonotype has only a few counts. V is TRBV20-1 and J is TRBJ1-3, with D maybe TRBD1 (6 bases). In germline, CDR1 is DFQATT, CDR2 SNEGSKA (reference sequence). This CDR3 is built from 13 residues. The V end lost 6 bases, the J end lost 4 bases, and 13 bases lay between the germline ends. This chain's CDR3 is CSASWQGGNTIYF. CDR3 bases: TGCAGTGCCTCATGGCAGGGGGGAAACACCATATATTTT.

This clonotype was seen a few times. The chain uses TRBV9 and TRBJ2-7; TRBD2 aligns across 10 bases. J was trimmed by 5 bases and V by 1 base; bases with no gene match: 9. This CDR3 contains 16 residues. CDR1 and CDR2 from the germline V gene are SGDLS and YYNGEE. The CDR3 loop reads CASSVIAGGAGNEQYF. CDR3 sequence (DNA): TGTGCCAGCAGCGTAATAGCGGGAGGAGCGGGGAACGAGCAGTACTTC.

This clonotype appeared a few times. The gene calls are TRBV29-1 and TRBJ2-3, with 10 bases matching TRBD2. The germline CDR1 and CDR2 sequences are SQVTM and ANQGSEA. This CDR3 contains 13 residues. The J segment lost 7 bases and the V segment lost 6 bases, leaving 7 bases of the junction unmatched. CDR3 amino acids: CSVREREGNTQYF. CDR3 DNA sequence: TGCAGCGTCCGTGAGCGGGAGGGGAATACGCAGTATTTT.

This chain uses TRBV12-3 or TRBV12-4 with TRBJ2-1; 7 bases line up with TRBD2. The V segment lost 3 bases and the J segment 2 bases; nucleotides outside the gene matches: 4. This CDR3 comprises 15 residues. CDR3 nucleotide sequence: TGTGCCAGCAGTTTCGCGGGAGTTGCCTACAATGAGCAGTTCTTC. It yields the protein CASSFAGVAYNEQFF.

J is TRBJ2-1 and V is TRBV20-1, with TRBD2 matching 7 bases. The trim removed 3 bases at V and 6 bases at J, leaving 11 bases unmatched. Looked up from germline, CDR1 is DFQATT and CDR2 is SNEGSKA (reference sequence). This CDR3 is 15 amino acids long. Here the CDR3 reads CSASLLAARGNEQFF. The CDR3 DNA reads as TGCAGTGCTAGTTTGCTAGCGGCCCGGGGCAATGAGCAGTTCTTC.

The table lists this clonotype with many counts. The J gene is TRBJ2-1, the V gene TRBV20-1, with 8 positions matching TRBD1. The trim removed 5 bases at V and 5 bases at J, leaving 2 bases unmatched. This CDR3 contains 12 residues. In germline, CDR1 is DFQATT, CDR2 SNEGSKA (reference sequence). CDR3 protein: CSARTGHNEQFF. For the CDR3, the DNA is TGCAGTGCTCGGACAGGGCACAATGAGCAGTTCTTC.